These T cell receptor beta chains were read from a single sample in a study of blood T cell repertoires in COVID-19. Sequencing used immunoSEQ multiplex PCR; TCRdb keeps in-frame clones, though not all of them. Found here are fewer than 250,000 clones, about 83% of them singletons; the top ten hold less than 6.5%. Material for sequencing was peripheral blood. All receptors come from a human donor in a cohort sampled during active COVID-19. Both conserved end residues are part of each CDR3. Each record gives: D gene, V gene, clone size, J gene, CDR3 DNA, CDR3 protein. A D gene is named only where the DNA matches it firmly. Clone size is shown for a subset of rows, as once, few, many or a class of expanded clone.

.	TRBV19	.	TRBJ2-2	TGTGCCAGTAGTCTGAAACGGGGCGGGGAGCTGTTTTTT	CASSLKRGGELFF
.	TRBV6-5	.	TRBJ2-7	TGTGCCAGCGGGTCGGGGAACTCCTACGAGCAGTACTTC	CASGSGNSYEQYF
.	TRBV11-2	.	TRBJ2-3	TGTGCCAGCAGCTTAGATTGGCGGACTAGCACAGATACGCAGTATTTT	CASSLDWRTSTDTQYF
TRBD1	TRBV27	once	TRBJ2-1	TGTGCCAGCAGTCTCAGGAGGGACAGGGAATACAATGAGCAGTTCTTC	CASSLRRDREYNEQFF
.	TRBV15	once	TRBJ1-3	TGTGCCACCGGAGAAGGCCGCCGCTCTGGAAACACCATATATTTT	CATGEGRRSGNTIYF
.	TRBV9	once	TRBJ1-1	TGTGCCAGCAGCGTAGACGGGACTTTCATGAACACTGAAGCTTTCTTT	CASSVDGTFMNTEAFF
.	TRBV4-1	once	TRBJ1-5	TGCGCCAGCAGCCAACCGGGGAGGGGGCAGCCCCAGCATTTT	CASSQPGRGQPQHF
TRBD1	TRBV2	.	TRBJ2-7	TGTGCCAGCAGCCGGGACAGTTACGAGCAGTACTTC	CASSRDSYEQYF
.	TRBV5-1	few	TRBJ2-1	TGCGCCAGCAGCTTACGAGATGAGCAGTTCTTC	CASSLRDEQFF
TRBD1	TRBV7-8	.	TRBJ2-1	TGTGCCAGCAGCCAGACCTACAGGGGGAATGAGCAGTTCTTC	CASSQTYRGNEQFF
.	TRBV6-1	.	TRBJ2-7	TGTGCCAGCAGTGAGGCTTGGGAGCAGTACTTC	CASSEAWEQYF
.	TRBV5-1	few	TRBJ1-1	TGCGCCAGCAGCTTGGGACGGAGTACCCTTGAAGCTTTCTTT	CASSLGRSTLEAFF
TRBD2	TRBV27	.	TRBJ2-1	TGTGCCAGCAGTTTAAGGTCTAGCGGGAGAGCGGACTACAATGAGCAGTTCTTC	CASSLRSSGRADYNEQFF
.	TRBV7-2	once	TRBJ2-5	TGTGCCAGCAGCAAAGCAGGGCGACAAGAGACCCAGTACTTC	CASSKAGRQETQYF